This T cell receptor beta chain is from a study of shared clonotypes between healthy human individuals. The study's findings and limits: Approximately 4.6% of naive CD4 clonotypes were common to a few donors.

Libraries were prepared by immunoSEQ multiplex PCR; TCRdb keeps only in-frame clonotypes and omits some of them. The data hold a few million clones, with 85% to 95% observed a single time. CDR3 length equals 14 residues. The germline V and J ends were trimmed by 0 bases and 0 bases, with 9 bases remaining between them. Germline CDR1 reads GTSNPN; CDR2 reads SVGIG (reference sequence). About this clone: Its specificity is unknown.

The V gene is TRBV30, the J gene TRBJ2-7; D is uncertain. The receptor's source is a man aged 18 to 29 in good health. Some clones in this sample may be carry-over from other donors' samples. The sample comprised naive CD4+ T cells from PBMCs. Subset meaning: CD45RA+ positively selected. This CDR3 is CAWSVWGSSYEQYF. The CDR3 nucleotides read TGTGCCTGGAGTGTATGGGGAAGCTCCTACGAGCAGTACTTC.